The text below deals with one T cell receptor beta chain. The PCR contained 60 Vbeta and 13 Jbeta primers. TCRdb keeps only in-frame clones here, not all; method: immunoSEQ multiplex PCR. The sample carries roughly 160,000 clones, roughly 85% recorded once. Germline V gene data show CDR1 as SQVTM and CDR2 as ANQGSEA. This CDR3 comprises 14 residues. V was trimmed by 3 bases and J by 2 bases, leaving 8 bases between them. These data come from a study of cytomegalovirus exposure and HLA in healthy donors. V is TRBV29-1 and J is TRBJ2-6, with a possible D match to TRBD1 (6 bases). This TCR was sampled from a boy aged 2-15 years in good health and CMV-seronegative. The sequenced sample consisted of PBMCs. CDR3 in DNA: TGCAGCGTTGACGACAGGACTGGGGCCAACGTCCTGACTTTC. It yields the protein CSVDDRTGANVLTF.